This record concerns one TCR beta chain sequence. Its target is unknown. This entry comes from a study of cytomegalovirus exposure and HLA in healthy donors. Study-wide results and limits: V segments that were indistinguishable, TRBV6-2 and TRBV6-3 among them, were omitted from analysis. According to the study, 160 or so TCR beta chains were cytomegalovirus-associated.

Germline V gene sequence: CDR1 WSHSY, CDR2 SAAADI. V lost 8 bases, J lost 6 bases, and 14 bases stayed unmatched. The CDR3 sequence is 16 residues long. The PCR made use of 60 Vbeta and 13 Jbeta primers. Here immunoSEQ multiplex PCR was the method, and the copy in TCRdb shows in-frame clones only, minus some. The table includes about 95,000 clones, nearly 80% detected once. The TCR comes from a woman between 40 and 55 years old in good health and CMV-seropositive. The sequenced sample consisted of PBMCs. This chain joins TRBV10-2 and TRBJ2-1, with 9 bases aligning to TRBD2. CDR3 in amino acids: CASQRWAGGPPNEQFF. DNA for the CDR3: TGCGCCAGCCAAAGGTGGGCGGGAGGGCCTCCCAATGAGCAGTTCTTC.